A single sample gave rise to the 30 T cell receptor beta chains below, sequenced in a study of blood T cells in healthy people across ages (dated by TCRdb to between 2014 and 2017). The library relied on 5' RACE. Instrument on record: Illumina HiSeq 2500. The second PCR ran for about 6 to 12 cycles and used a J-beta primer mix along with a sample-barcoded 5' primer. TCRdb reworked the public reads: Q25 trimming with fastp, MiXCR clone assembly, productive beta chains retained. Entries that share a CDR3 protein sequence are merged under the most common genes and DNA. This sample comprises some 1.5 million distinct CDR3 sequences, 28% of them detected only once. Jointly, the top ten make up 7.7% of the sample. The specimen was blood. The source is a woman aged 25 to 39 in good health.

In its sample, this clonotype was seen a few times. The chain employs TRBV28 and TRBJ1-4, with D hard to call. Germline lookup yields CDR1 MDHEN and CDR2 SYDVKM. The CDR3 extends over 16 amino acids. V dropped 5 bases and J dropped 4 bases, with 17 bases sitting between them. For the CDR3, the DNA is TGTGCCAGCAGTCCCCCGCCGGGCGTCCATAATGAAAAACTGTTTTTT. As protein: CASSPPPGVHNEKLFF. The full variable domain, completed using reference TRBV28 and TRBJ1-4, is DVKVTQSSRYLVKRTGEKVFLECVQDMDHENMFWYRQDPGLGLRLIYFSYDVKMKEKGDIPEGYSVSREKKERFSLILESASTNQTSMYLCASSPPPGVHNEKLFFGSGTQLSVL.

This chain links TRBV3-1 with TRBJ2-7; D is perhaps TRBD2 (6 bases). Germline V gene lookup returns CDR1 LGHDT and CDR2 YNNKEL (reference sequence). Trimming took off 0 bases at V and 11 bases at J, with 14 bases between the two ends. The CDR3 is 13 residues long. CDR3 bases: TGTGCCAGCAGCCAAGAGCTAGCGACCAGGGAGTACTTC. Encoded protein: CASSQELATREYF.

This clonotype was seen at least ten times. The chain is built from TRBV15 and TRBJ2-7; TRBD2 aligns across 8 bases. The V segment lost 6 bases and the J segment 1 base; nucleotides outside the gene matches: 11. CDR1 LNHNV and CDR2 YYDKDF come from the germline V gene (reference sequence). CDR3 length equals 16 residues. Here the CDR3 reads CATRPSQAGGSYEQYF. As DNA, the CDR3 is TGTGCCACCAGGCCATCACAGGCGGGGGGATCCTACGAGCAGTACTTC.

This clonotype was counted at least ten times. J is TRBJ1-2 and V is TRBV20-1; the D is unclear. Germline CDR1 DFQATT, CDR2 SNEGSKA (reference sequence). The CDR3 consists of 11 residues. CDR3 sequence (DNA): TGCAGCGCCACCGATAACTATGGCTACACCTTC. Translated: CSATDNYGYTF.

As regards this clonotype: With a much larger clone just one base away, this may be a read error. The rearrangement joins TRBV12-3 or TRBV12-4 to TRBJ2-3; 10 positions match TRBD1. The junction had 15 bases not matched to a gene; V was cut back by 5 bases and J by 4 bases. This CDR3 spans 18 amino acids. This chain's CDR3 is CASSGQGGTLASADTQYF. DNA for the CDR3: TGTGCCAGCAGTGGACAGGGGGGGACTTTAGCTAGCGCAGATACGCAGTATTTT.

This clonotype has just a few counts. The chain carries TRBV20-1 and TRBJ2-1; TRBD2 agrees at 7 bases. This CDR3 region has 14 residues. Losses at the gene ends were 2 bases for V and 7 bases for J; bases not matched to a gene: 8. CDR1 DFQATT and CDR2 SNEGSKA come from the germline V gene (reference sequence). Written as DNA, the CDR3 is TGCAGTGCTAGAAGGGGAGGGATCGGAAATGAGCAGTTCTTC. Protein product: CSARRGGIGNEQFF.

This clonotype has a handful of counts. J is TRBJ2-1 and V is TRBV2; no clear D gene. The J call may not be correct, given that the DNA end is closer to TRBJ2-7. The length of the CDR3 is 13 residues. CDR1 and CDR2 from the germline V gene are SNHLY and FYNNEI. The CDR3 coding sequence is TGTGCCAGCACTCCCGGTGTTCTCAATGAGCAGTACTTC. As protein: CASTPGVLNEQYF.

This clonotype has only a few counts. This sequence joins TRBV15 and TRBJ2-3; 10 bases are shared with TRBD2. Trimming at V came to 5 bases and at J to 4 bases, leaving 9 bases not matched to a gene. The germline V gene has CDR1 LNHNV and CDR2 YYDKDF (reference sequence). This CDR3 has 16 residues. The DNA for the CDR3 is TGTGCCACCAGCTTCCGAGCGGGAGGGGACGCAGATACGCAGTATTTT. This gives the protein CATSFRAGGDADTQYF.

This clonotype showed up just a few times. This chain connects TRBV7-3 to TRBJ2-2; TRBD2 matches at 7 bases. Germline lookup yields CDR1 SGHTA and CDR2 FQGTGA. The CDR3 totals 12 residues. V lost 8 bases to trimming and J lost 5 bases; unmatched junction nucleotides: 2. The CDR3 nucleotides are TGTGCCAGCCGGGGGGAGACCGGGGAGCTGTTTTTT. Its protein is CASRGETGELFF.

This chain connects TRBV7-3 to TRBJ1-1; D gene ambiguous. The CDR3 totals 14 residues. CDR1 SGHTA and CDR2 FQGTGA come from the germline V gene. Between the trimmed V and J ends, which lost 7 bases and 7 bases, there was a span of 19 bases. DNA for the CDR3: TGTGCCAGCAACTCTATGGGGATCCCCTTTGAAGCTTTCTTT. It encodes CASNSMGIPFEAFF.

The sample holds a few counts of this clonotype. The CDR3 DNA is TGTGCCACCAGAGGGTCGGGGGAGCTGGGGGAGAGTGAGCAGTTCTTC. Amino acid sequence: CATRGSGELGESEQFF. The J gene is TRBJ2-1, the V gene TRBV24-1; D might be TRBD2 (6 bases). The germline gives CDR1 KGHDR, CDR2 SFDVKD. This CDR3 has 16 amino acids. The ends were cut back, 7 bases at V and 9 bases at J, with 24 bases in the middle.

This clonotype occurred many times. J is TRBJ1-5 and V is TRBV29-1; no firm D call. V lost 7 bases and J lost 0, with 13 bases in between. This CDR3 region has 14 residues. Germline CDR1 and CDR2: SQVTM and ANQGSEA. The CDR3 DNA reads as TGCAGCGAGCGGCAGAGTCATAGCAATCAGCCCCAGCATTTT. Protein: CSERQSHSNQPQHF.

In its sample, this clonotype was seen many times. This sequence joins TRBV7-3 and TRBJ1-2; D may be TRBD1 (5 bases). V was shortened by 5 bases and J by 1 base, with 14 bases between the two germline ends. CDR1 is SGHTA, CDR2 FQGTGA, per germline. The CDR3 has 15 residues. CDR3 bases: TGTGCCAGCAGCCCTATACCGGGGCTTAACTATGGCTACACCTTC. Its protein product is CASSPIPGLNYGYTF.

The rearrangement links TRBV18 to TRBJ2-4; 8 positions agree with TRBD1. The J call may be incorrect, as the DNA end agrees better with TRBJ2-7. The CDR3 spans 14 residues. Per germline, CDR1 KGHSH and CDR2 LQKENI. As DNA, the CDR3 is TGTGCCAGCTCATCCCGACAGGGGCGGGACGAGCAGTACTTC. Amino acids: CASSSRQGRDEQYF.

This chain joins TRBV15 and TRBJ1-3, with D hard to call. The germline gives CDR1 LNHNV, CDR2 YYDKDF (reference sequence). The CDR3 length is 13 residues. Trimming took 6 bases from V and 2 from J, leaving 8 bases between them. The CDR3 sequence: CATSLLPGNTIYF. CDR3 bases: TGTGCCACCAGTTTGCTCCCTGGAAACACCATATATTTT.

V usage is TRBV2 and J usage is TRBJ1-4, with TRBD1 matching over 7 bases. This CDR3 is built from 15 residues. The V and J ends lost 6 bases and 8 bases, in that order; junction bases with no gene match: 12. Germline CDR1 reads SNHLY; CDR2 reads FYNNEI. CDR3 sequence: CASRRPGQWGEKLFF. CDR3 nucleotide sequence: TGTGCCAGCAGGCGTCCGGGACAGTGGGGCGAAAAACTGTTTTTT.

This clonotype was seen at least ten times. The chain joins TRBV6-2 or TRBV6-3 to TRBJ2-1; D might be TRBD2 (5 bases). CDR3 length: 15 amino acids. V was pared by 0 bases and J by 5 bases, with 11 bases between. Germline V CDR1 and CDR2: MNHEY, SVGEGT. The CDR3 loop is CASSYSRVGDNEQFF. In DNA, the CDR3 is TGTGCCAGCAGTTACTCGAGAGTGGGAGACAATGAGCAGTTCTTC.

This clonotype has at least ten counts. The chain recombines TRBV15 with TRBJ2-3; D is unclear. The CDR3 length is 15 residues. V was cut by 0 bases and J by 0 bases, with 7 bases left in between. Germline V gene sequence: CDR1 LNHNV, CDR2 YYDKDF (reference sequence). CDR3 bases: TGTGCCACCAGCAGAGATCCACGGAGCACAGATACGCAGTATTTT. Amino acid sequence: CATSRDPRSTDTQYF.

This chain links TRBV6-1 with TRBJ1-4; the D gene is possibly TRBD1 (5 bases). This CDR3 contains 14 residues. In germline, CDR1 is MNHNS, CDR2 SASEGT. Trimming took 0 bases from V and 4 from J, leaving 6 bases between them. This CDR3 is CASSEAGLNEKLFF. The CDR3, as DNA: TGTGCCAGCAGTGAAGCGGGGCTTAATGAAAAACTGTTTTTT.

The chain has TRBV6-2 or TRBV6-3 and TRBJ1-1; 9 bases are shared with TRBD1. V trimming: 4 bases; J trimming: 8 bases; junction bases outside the gene matches: 11. From germline, CDR1 is MNHEY and CDR2 SVGEGT. This CDR3 region has 15 residues. The CDR3 reads CASSSPGTGHSEAFF. The CDR3, as DNA: TGTGCCAGCAGTTCTCCCGGGACAGGGCATTCCGAAGCTTTCTTT.

In the case of this clonotype: A clone one base away is much larger, so this may be a read error. The V and J genes are TRBV10-3 and TRBJ2-1; D is possibly TRBD2 (6 bases). The CDR3 extends over 14 amino acids. Trimming removed 9 bases from V and 8 bases from J, with 20 bases in between. Germline CDR1 reads ENHRY; CDR2 reads SYGVKD. This CDR3 is CAISGPAAHDEQFF. The DNA of the CDR3 is TGTGCCATTAGCGGCCCTGCCGCCCACGATGAGCAGTTCTTC.

Notes on this clonotype: A junction end diverges from the germline sequence, so it may reflect a read error. The chain joins TRBV7-2 to TRBJ1-1, with a weak D call TRBD1 (5 bases). Germline CDR1 is SGHTA and CDR2 is FQGNSA. This CDR3 comprises 12 residues. This CDR3 reads CAGSLDRGRAFF. The CDR3 DNA sequence: TGTGCCGGCAGCTTAGATCGGGGGAGAGCTTTCTTT. Using reference TRBV7-2 and TRBJ1-1 for the parts outside the CDR3, the full variable domain is GAGVSQSPSNKVTEKGKDVELRCDPISGHTALYWYRQSLGQGLEFLIYFQGNSAPDKSGLPSDRFSAERTGGSVSTLTIQRTQQEDSAVYLCAGSLDRGRAFFGQGTRLTVV.

This clonotype appeared many times. This sequence joins TRBV5-1 and TRBJ1-2; possible D gene TRBD1, 5 bases. CDR1 and CDR2 from the germline V gene are SGHRS and YFSETQ. CDR3 length: 16 amino acids. The V end was cut by 6 bases, the J end by 0 bases, with 18 bases between. For the CDR3, the DNA is TGCGCCAGCACTTCTGAGTCGGCAGGGCCTAACTATGGCTACACCTTC. This translates into CASTSESAGPNYGYTF.

On this clonotype: The missing conserved phenylalanine or tryptophan at the end of this CDR3 makes a read error likely. The J gene is TRBJ2-5, the V gene TRBV7-2, with TRBD1 matching over 9 bases. Germline trimming cut 5 bases from V and 4 bases from J; bases unmatched to any gene: 11. This CDR3 has 16 amino acids. The germline CDR1 and CDR2 sequences are SGHTA and FQGNSA. The CDR3 loop is CASSPTGQGVRETQYC. For the CDR3, the DNA is TGTGCCAGCAGCCCCACGGGACAGGGAGTGAGAGAGACCCAGTACTGC.

As DNA, the CDR3 is TGTGCCAGCACCGGGGTCTATGGCTACACCTTC. Its translation: CASTGVYGYTF. The chain carries TRBV6-1 and TRBJ1-2, with D unresolved. The CDR3 covers 11 residues. CDR1 is MNHNS and CDR2 is SASEGT in the germline V gene. Trimming stripped 7 bases from V and 4 bases from J, with 7 bases between.

For this clonotype: This could be a read error, since a much larger clone is one nucleotide away. Because the CDR3 is missing its conserved closing phenylalanine or tryptophan, this is likely a read error. This chain connects TRBV20-1 to TRBJ2-7; 7 bases are a match to TRBD2. The V and J ends lost 4 bases and 2 bases, in that order; junction bases with no gene match: 5. Germline CDR1 reads DFQATT; CDR2 reads SNEGSKA (reference sequence). The CDR3 runs to 13 residues. The CDR3 region is CSATGLGAYEQYL. The CDR3 DNA follows: TGCAGTGCTACCGGACTAGGAGCCTACGAGCAGTACCTC.

The gene calls are TRBV29-1 and TRBJ1-5; D not resolved. This CDR3 is built from 14 residues. V gave up 4 bases and J gave up 4 bases, with 14 bases separating them. In germline, CDR1 is SQVTM, CDR2 ANQGSEA. DNA of the CDR3: TGCAGCGTTGCGGAGGGTGTCAGAAATCAGCCCCAGCATTTT. This encodes CSVAEGVRNQPQHF.

In this sample, this clonotype turned up many times. This sequence joins TRBV7-7 and TRBJ2-5; 12 bases map to TRBD2. CDR3 size: 16 residues. The J segment lost 5 bases and the V segment lost 3 bases, leaving 7 bases of the junction unmatched. Germline loops: CDR1 SSHAT, CDR2 FNYEAQ (reference sequence). CDR3 amino acids: CASSLSPGLAGETQYF. CDR3 DNA sequence: TGTGCCAGCAGCTTGTCACCGGGACTAGCGGGTGAGACCCAGTACTTC.

V usage is TRBV29-1 and J usage is TRBJ1-4; D may be TRBD1 (5 bases). The germline CDR1 and CDR2 sequences are SQVTM and ANQGSEA. The V end was cut by 8 bases, the J end by 5 bases, with 15 bases between. The CDR3 sequence is 13 residues long. The CDR3 loop is CSTRGTLNEKLFF. CDR3 nucleotide sequence: TGCAGCACGAGGGGAACTCTAAATGAAAAACTGTTTTTT.

This clonotype appeared many times. This chain connects TRBV6-5 to TRBJ2-3; D is undetermined. Trimming left V 3 bases short and J 1 base short, with 5 bases between. The CDR3 loop spans 13 amino acids. Per germline, CDR1 MNHEY and CDR2 SVGAGI. The CDR3 region has the DNA TGTGCCAGCAGTTATCGGGGCACAGATACGCAGTATTTT. As protein: CASSYRGTDTQYF.